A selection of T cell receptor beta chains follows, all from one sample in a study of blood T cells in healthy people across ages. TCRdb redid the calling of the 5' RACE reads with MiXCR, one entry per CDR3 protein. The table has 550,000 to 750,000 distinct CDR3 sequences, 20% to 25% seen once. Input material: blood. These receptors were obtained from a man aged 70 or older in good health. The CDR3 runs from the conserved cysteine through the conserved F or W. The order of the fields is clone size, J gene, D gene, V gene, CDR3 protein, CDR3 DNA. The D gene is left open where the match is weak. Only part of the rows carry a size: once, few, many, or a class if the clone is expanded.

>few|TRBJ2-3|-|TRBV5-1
CASRRIGVPADTQYF
TGCGCCAGCAGAAGGATCGGGGTCCCCGCAGATACGCAGTATTTT
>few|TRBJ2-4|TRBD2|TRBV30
CAWSVSSGAQYF
TGTGCCTGGAGTGTTTCTAGCGGGGCTCAGTACTTC
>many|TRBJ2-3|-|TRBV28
CATQGGSTDTQYF
TGTGCCACCCAGGGAGGAAGCACAGATACGCAGTATTTT
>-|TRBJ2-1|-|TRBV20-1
CSARVQRRINEQFF
TGCAGTGCTAGAGTACAGCGGAGGATCAATGAGCAGTTCTTC
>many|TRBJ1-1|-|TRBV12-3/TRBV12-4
CASSPPWNTEAFF
TGTGCCAGCAGCCCTCCTTGGAACACTGAAGCTTTCTTT
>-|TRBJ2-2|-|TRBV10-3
CAISFQGDTGELFF
TGTGCCATCAGCTTTCAGGGTGACACCGGGGAGCTGTTTTTT
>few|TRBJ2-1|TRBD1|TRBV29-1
CSGTTGTDEQFF
TGCAGCGGGACGACAGGGACGGATGAGCAGTTCTTC
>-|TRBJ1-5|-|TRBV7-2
CASSPRVGGDQPQHF
TGTGCCAGCAGCCCGCGCGTAGGGGGAGATCAGCCCCAGCATTTT
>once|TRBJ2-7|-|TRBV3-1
CASSESSRTGEQYF
TGTGCCAGCAGCGAATCAAGCAGGACGGGGGAGCAGTACTTC
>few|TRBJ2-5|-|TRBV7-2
CTSSLGPPLAVF
TGTACCAGCAGCTTAGGGCCCCCCCTTGCCGTCTTC
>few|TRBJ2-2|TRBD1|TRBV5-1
CASSLTGTGGKNAGELFF
TGCGCCAGCAGCTTGACCGGGACAGGGGGCAAGAACGCCGGGGAGCTGTTTTTT
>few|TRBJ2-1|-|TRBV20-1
CSARDRKRSYNEQFF
TGCAGTGCTAGAGATAGGAAGCGGTCCTACAATGAGCAGTTCTTC
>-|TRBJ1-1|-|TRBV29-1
CSVVSGMNTEAFF
TGCAGCGTTGTTTCCGGCATGAACACTGAAGCTTTCTTT
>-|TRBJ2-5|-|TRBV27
CASSDVGIQETQYF
TGTGCCAGCAGTGACGTGGGGATCCAAGAGACCCAGTACTTC
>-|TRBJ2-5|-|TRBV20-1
CSARDLERVQETQYF
TGCAGTGCTAGAGATCTGGAGAGGGTCCAAGAGACCCAGTACTTC
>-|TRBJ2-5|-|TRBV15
CATAHREDQETQHF
TGTGCCACCGCACACAGGGAGGACCAAGAGACCCAGCACTTC
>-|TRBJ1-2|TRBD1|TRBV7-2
CASSLIQGAEGYTF
TGTGCCAGCAGCCTCATACAGGGGGCTGAAGGCTACACCTTC
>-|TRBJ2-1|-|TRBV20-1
CSAREGGANEQFF
TGCAGTGCTAGAGAGGGGGGGGCGAATGAGCAGTTCTTC
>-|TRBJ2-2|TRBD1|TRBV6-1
CASRSTGEDTGELFF
TGTGCCAGCAGGTCGACAGGGGAAGACACCGGGGAGCTGTTTTTT
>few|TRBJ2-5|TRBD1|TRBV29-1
CSVAPRQGGETQYF
TGCAGCGTTGCCCCTCGACAGGGCGGAGAGACCCAGTACTTC
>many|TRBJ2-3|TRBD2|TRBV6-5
CASKTSGRGTDTQYF
TGTGCCAGCAAGACTAGCGGGAGAGGGACAGATACGCAGTATTTT
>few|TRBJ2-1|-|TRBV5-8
CASSLPPAKQFF
TGTGCCAGCAGCTTGCCCCCAGCTAAGCAGTTCTTC